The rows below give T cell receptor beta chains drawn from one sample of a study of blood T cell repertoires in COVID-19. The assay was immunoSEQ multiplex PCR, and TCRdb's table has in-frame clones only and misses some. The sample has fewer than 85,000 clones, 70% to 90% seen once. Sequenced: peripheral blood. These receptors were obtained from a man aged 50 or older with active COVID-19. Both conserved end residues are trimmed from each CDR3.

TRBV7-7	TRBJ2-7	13	ASSHGTGLSYEQY
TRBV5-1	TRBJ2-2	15	ASRPGTSGGDTGELF
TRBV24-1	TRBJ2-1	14	ATSDFGQGVYNEQF
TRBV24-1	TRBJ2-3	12	ATSDGTGKDTQY
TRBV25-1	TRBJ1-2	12	ASSTQGLGYGYT
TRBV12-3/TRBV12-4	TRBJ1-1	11	ASLPYLNTEAF
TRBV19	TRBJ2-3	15	ASSMWSGGQGGDTQY
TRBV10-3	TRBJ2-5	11	AISVSGEETQY
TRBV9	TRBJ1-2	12	ASSVGPTQGRYT
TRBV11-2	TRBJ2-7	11	ASSHTSGYEQY
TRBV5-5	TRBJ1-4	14	ASSLRGQSSNEKLF
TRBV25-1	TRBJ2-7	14	ASSDGQGSLSYEQY
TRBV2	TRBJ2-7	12	ASSEVAGASKQY
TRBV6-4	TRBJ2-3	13	AVRTREAGTDTQY
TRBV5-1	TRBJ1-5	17	ASSLVPGGQWVGNQPQH
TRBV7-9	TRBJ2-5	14	ASSLGRTGLGETQY
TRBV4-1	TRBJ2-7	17	ASSQATSPLLAGGWEQY
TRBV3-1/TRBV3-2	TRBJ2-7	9	ASSQEFKQY
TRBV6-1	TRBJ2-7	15	ASSEPKAARRRYEQY
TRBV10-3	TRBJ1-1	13	AISEARGMNTEAF
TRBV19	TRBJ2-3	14	ASSRVPEGFADTQY
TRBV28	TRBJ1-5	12	ASTTGEIRQPQH
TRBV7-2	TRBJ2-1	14	ASKMTGTDFYNEQF
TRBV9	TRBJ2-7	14	ASSKAGGTSGYEQY
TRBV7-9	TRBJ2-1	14	ASSLGGTGEDNEQF
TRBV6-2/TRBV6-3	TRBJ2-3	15	ASSYSWIAGRTDTQY
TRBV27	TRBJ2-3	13	ASMMGTGATDTQY
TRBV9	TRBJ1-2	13	ASSTGQGYGGGYT
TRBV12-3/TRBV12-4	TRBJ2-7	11	ASSLIAQGEQY
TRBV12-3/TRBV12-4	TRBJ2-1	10	ASRATRYQQF
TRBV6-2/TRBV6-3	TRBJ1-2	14	ASSPQAAYRGQGYT
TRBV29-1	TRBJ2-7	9	SVSERGEQY
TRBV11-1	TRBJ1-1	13	ASSLVLGGDTEAF
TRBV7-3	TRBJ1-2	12	ASSLMPGNYGYT
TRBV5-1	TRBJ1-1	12	ASSLGQGGTEAF